A single sample is the source of the 5 T cell receptor beta chains below, sequenced in a study of CD8 T cell repertoires and HIV-1 epitope variants. Data came from immunoSEQ multiplex PCR; TCRdb stores just in-frame clones and leaves some out. The sample gives about 5,600 clones, around 65% of which show up once; roughly 40% is in the top ten. Their cognate antigens are unknown. Sequences were obtained from cultured CD8+ T cells derived from PBMCs. All receptors derive from a male donor with HIV.

The chain is built from TRBV10-3 and TRBJ2-5; TRBD2 matches 7 bases. The V gene end was trimmed by 4 bases and the J gene end by 6 bases; junction bases not matched to a gene: 11. Germline CDR1 is ENHRY and CDR2 is SYGVKD. The CDR3 is 15 residues long. CDR3 in DNA: TGTGCCATCAGTGCCAGCGGGGAACCTGCTAAGACCCAGTACTTC. Its protein product is CAISASGEPAKTQYF.

The chain recombines TRBV19 with TRBJ1-1; D ambiguous. Germline V gene lookup returns CDR1 LNHDA and CDR2 SQIVND (reference sequence). CDR3 length equals 14 residues. V gave up 8 bases and J gave up 4 bases, with 17 bases separating them. The CDR3 region has the DNA TGTGCCAGTTCCGACGGAGCCTGGGGCACTGAAGCTTTCTTT. It codes for CASSDGAWGTEAFF.

The chain links TRBV2 to TRBJ2-3, with D perhaps matching TRBD1 (5 bases). Germline CDR1 and CDR2: SNHLY and FYNNEI. This CDR3 has 13 residues. Trimming stripped 6 bases from V and 4 bases from J, with 11 bases between. The CDR3 DNA sequence: TGTGCCAGCAGACTCTTAGGGGCAGATACGCAGTATTTT. It yields the protein CASRLLGADTQYF. The full variable domain, completed using reference TRBV2 and TRBJ2-3, is EPEVTQTPSHQVTQMGQEVILRCVPISNHLYFYWYRQILGQKVEFLVSFYNNEISEKSEIFDDQFSVERPDGSNFTLKIRSTKLEDSAMYFCASRLLGADTQYFGPGTRLTVL.

The chain couples TRBV27 to TRBJ2-7, with 11 bases matching TRBD2. Looked up from germline, CDR1 is MNHEY and CDR2 is SMNVEV (reference sequence). V dropped 5 bases and J dropped 0; count of bases not matched to a gene: 6. This CDR3 comprises 16 residues. CDR3 loop: CASSTRLAGISYEQYF. The CDR3 region has the DNA TGTGCCAGCAGTACCCGACTAGCGGGAATCTCCTACGAGCAGTACTTC.

The gene calls are TRBV9 and TRBJ2-3; maybe TRBD1 (6 bases). Deletions cut 6 bases from V and 0 bases from J, with 11 bases between. Germline V lookup: CDR1 SGDLS, CDR2 YYNGEE. CDR3 length equals 14 residues. CDR3 amino acids: CASKSTGSTDTQYF. The DNA of the CDR3 is TGTGCCAGCAAGAGTACAGGGAGCACAGATACGCAGTATTTT.